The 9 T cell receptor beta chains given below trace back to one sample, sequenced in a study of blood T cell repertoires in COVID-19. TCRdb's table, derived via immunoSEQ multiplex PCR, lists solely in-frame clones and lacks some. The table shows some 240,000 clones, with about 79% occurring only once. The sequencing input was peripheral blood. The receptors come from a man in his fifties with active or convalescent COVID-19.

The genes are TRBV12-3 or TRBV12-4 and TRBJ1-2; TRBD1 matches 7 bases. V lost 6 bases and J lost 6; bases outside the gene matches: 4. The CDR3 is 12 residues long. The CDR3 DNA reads TGTGCCAGCAGAAGAACAGGGGATGGCTACACCTTC. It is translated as CASRRTGDGYTF.

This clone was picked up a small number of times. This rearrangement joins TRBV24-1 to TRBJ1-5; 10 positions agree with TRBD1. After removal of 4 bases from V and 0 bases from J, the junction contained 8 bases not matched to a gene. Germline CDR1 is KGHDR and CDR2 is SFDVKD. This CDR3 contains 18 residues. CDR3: CATSEGGDRGYSNQPQHF. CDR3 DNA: TGTGCCACCAGTGAGGGGGGGGACAGGGGTTATAGCAATCAGCCCCAGCATTTT.

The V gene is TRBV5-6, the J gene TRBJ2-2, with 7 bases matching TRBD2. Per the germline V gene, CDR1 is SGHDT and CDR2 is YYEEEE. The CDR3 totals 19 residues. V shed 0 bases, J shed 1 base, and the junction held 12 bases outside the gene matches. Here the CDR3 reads CASSLALAVAGVNTGELFF. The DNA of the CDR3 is TGTGCCAGCAGCTTGGCCTTGGCTGTAGCGGGTGTGAACACCGGGGAGCTGTTTTTT.

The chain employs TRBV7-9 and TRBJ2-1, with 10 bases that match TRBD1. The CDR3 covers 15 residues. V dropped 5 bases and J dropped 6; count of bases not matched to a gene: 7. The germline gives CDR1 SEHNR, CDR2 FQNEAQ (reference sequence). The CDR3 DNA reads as TGTGCCAGCAGCCCCGGGACAGGGGCCTTCAATGAGCAGTTCTTC. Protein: CASSPGTGAFNEQFF. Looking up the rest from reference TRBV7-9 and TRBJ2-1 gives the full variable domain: DTGVSQNPRHKITKRGQNVTFRCDPISEHNRLYWYRQTLGQGPEFLTYFQNEAQLEKSRLLSDRFSAERPKGSFSTLEIQRTEQGDSAMYLCASSPGTGAFNEQFFGPGTRLTVL.

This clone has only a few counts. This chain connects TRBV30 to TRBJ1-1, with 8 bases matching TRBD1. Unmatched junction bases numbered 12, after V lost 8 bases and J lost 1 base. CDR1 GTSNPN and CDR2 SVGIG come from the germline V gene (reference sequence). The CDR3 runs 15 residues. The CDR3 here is CARRYLGQGNTEAFF. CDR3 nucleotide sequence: TGTGCCCGCCGGTACCTAGGACAGGGGAACACTGAAGCTTTCTTT.

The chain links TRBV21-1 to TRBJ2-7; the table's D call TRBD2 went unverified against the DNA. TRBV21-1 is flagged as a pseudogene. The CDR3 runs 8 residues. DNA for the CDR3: TGTGCCAGCAGCACTTGCGTCGTC. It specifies CASSTCVV.

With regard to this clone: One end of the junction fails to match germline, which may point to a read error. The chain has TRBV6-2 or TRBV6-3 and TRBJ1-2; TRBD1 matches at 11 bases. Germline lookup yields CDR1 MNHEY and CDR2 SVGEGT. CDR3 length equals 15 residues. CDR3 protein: CASSDSDRGPTGYTF. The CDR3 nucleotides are TGTGCCAGCAGTGACTCGGACAGGGGGCCTACAGGCTACACCTTC.

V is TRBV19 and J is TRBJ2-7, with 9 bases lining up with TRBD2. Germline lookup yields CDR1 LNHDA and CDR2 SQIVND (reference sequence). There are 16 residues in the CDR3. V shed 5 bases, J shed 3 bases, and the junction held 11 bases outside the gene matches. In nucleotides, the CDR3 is TGTGCCAGTAGTCCCCGGGGTAGCGGGGGCATCTACGAGCAGTACGTC. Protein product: CASSPRGSGGIYEQYV.

The CDR3 DNA sequence: TGTGCCAGCAGTCAACAGGGGGCTGAGGGCTACACCTTC. Protein sequence: CASSQQGAEGYTF. The V and J genes are TRBV12-3 or TRBV12-4 and TRBJ1-2; 9 nucleotides line up with TRBD1. J gave up 8 bases and V 5 bases, and 6 bases lay outside the gene matches. CDR3 length equals 13 residues.